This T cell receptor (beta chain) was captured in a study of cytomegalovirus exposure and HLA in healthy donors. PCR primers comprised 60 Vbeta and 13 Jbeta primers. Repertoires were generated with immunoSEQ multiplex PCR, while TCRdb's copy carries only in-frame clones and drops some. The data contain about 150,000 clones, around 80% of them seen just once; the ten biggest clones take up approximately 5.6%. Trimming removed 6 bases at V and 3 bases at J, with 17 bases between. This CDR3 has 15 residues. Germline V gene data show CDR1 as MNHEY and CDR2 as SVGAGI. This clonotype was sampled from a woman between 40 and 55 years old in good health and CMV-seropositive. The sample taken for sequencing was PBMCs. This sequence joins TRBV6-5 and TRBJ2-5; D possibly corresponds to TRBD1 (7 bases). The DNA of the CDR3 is TGTGCCAGCAGCGACAGGGTGGCGGGAAAAGAGACCCAGTACTTC. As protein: CASSDRVAGKETQYF.